This T cell receptor beta chain came from a study of identical twins. MiXCR, applied by TCRdb to the 5' RACE reads, yields one record per CDR3 protein. The sample has roughly 720,000 distinct CDR3 sequences; 18% are singletons. Germline CDR1 SQVTM, CDR2 ANQGSEA. The CDR3 has 15 amino acids. J lost 5 bases, V lost 7 bases, and 12 bases had no gene match. For this clonotype: Its antigen is unknown.

General study results and limits: Analyses of zero insertions could, in part, be confounded by invariant MAIT and iNKT cells.

The same sample was also used in a study of T cells expressing NK-cell markers. That paper adds: The authors sequenced eight donors, of whom seven were HCMV-seropositive and one was seronegative. In a few donors, dominant clonotypes made up roughly 28.3-65% of CD3+CD56-NKG2C+ cells.

Source material: PBMCs. The sequence was obtained from a woman aged 18-29 years in good health. The V gene is TRBV29-1, the J gene TRBJ2-1; 9 nucleotides agree with TRBD1. The CDR3 DNA is TGCAGCGCCATATCCCCGGGACAGGGTAACAATGAGCAGTTCTTC. Translated: CSAISPGQGNNEQFF.